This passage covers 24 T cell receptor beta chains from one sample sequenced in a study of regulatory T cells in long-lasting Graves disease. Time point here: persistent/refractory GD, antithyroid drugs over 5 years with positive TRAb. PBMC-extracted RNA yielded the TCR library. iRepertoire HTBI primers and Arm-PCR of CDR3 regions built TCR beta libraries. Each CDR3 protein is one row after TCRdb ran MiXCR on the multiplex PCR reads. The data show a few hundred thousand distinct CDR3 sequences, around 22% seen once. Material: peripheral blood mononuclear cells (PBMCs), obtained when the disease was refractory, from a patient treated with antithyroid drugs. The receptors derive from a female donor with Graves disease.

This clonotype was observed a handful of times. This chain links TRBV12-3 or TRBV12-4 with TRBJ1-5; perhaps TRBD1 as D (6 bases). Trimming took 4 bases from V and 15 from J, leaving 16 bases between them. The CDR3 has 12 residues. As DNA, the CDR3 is TGTGCCAGCAGTTCCCCGGCAGGGGTGCCGCATTTT. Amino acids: CASSSPAGVPHF.

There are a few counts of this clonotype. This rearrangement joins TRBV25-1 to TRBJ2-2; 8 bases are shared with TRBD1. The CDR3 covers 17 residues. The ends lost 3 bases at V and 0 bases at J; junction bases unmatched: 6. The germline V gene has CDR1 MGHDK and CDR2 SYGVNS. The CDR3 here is CASSDPPGQANTGELFF. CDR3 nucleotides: TGTGCCAGCAGTGATCCCCCGGGACAGGCGAACACCGGGGAGCTGTTTTTT.

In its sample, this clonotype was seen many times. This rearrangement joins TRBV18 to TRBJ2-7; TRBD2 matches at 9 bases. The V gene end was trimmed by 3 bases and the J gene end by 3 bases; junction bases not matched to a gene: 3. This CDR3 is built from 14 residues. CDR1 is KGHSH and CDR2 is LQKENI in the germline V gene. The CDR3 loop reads CASSPAGGSYEQYF. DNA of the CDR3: TGTGCCAGCTCACCTGCGGGAGGGAGCTACGAGCAGTACTTC.

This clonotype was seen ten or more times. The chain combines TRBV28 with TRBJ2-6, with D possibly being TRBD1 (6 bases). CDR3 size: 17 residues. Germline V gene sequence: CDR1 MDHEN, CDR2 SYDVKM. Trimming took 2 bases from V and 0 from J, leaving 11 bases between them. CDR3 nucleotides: TGTGCCAGCAGTTTAGCGCCAGGGGACTCTGGGGCCAACGTCCTGACTTTC. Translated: CASSLAPGDSGANVLTF.

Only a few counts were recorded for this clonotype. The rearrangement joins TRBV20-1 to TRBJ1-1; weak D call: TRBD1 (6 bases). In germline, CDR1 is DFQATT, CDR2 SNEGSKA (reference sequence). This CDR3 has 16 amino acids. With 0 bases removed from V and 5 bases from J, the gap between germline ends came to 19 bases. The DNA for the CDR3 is TGCAGTGCTAGAGATTTAGGAGTACAGGGCCGGACTGAAGCTTTCTTT. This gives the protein CSARDLGVQGRTEAFF.

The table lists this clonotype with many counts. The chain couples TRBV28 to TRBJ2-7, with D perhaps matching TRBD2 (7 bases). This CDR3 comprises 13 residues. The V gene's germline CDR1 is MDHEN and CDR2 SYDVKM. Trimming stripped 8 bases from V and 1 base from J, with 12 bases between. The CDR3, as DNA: TGTGCCAGCGGGGGGGCGGGTTCCTACGAGCAGTACTTC. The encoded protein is CASGGAGSYEQYF.

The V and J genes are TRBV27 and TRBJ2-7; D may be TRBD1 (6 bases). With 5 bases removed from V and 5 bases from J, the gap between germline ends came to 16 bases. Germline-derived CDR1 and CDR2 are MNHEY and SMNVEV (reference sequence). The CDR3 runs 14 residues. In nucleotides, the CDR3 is TGTGCCAGCAGTCCCCGGCAGGGGCTCCACGAGCAGTACTTC. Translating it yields CASSPRQGLHEQYF.

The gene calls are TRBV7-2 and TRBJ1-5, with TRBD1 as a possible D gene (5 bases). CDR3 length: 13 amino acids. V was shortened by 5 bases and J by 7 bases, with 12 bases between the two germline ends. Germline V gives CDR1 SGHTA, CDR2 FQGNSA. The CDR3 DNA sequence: TGTGCCAGCAGCGAAACATGGGGGCAGCCCCAGCATTTT. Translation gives CASSETWGQPQHF.

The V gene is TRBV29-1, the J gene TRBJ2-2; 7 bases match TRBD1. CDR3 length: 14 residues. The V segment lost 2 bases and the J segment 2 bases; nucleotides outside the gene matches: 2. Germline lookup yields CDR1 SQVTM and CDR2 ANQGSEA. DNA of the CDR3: TGCAGCGTTGAACGGGACAGTAACACCGGGGAGCTGTTTTTT. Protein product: CSVERDSNTGELFF.

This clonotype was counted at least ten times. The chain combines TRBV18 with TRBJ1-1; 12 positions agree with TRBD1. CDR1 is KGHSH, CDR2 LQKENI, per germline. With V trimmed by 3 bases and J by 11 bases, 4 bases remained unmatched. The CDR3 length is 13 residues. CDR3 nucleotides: TGTGCCAGCTCACCGGGACAGGGGGCTGTGGCTTTCTTT. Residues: CASSPGQGAVAFF.

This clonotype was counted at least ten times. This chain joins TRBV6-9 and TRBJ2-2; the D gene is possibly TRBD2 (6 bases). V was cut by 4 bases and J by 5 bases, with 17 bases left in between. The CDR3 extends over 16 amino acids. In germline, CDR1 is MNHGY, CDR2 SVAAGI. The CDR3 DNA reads TGTGCCAGCAGTTTCGTAGGGGCGGGAAAGACCGGGGAGCTGTTTTTT. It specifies CASSFVGAGKTGELFF.

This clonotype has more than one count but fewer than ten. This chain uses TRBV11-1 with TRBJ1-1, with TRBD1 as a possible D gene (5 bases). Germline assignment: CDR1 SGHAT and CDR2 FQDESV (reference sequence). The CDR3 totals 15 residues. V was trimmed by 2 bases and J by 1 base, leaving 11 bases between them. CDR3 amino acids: CASSLIDSPNTEAFF. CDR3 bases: TGTGCCAGCAGCTTAATTGACAGTCCGAACACTGAAGCTTTCTTT.

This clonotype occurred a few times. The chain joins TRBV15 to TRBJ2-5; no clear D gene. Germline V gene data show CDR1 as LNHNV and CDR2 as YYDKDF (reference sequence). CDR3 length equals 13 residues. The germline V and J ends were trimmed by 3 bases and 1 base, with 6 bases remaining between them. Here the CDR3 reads CATSRASQETQYF. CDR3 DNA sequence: TGTGCCACCAGCAGGGCTTCCCAAGAGACCCAGTACTTC.

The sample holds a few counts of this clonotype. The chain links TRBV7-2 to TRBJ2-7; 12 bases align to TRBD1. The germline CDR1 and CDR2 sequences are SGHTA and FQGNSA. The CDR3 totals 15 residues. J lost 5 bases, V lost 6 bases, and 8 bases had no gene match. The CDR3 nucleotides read TGTGCCAGCAGTGGGACAGGGGGCTTTTTCGACGAGCAGTACTTC. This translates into CASSGTGGFFDEQYF.

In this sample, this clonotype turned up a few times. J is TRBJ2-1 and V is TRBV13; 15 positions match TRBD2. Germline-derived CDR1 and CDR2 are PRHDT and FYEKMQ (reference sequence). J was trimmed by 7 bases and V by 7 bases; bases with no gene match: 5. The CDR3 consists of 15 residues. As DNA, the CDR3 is TGTGCCAGCACCGGGGGACTAGCGGGGGGAAATGAGCAGTTCTTC. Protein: CASTGGLAGGNEQFF.

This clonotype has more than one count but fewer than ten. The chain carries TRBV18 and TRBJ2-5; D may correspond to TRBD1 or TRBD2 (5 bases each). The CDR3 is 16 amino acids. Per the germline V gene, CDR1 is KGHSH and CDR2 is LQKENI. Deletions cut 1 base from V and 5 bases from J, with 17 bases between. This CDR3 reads CASSPQLRGGVETQYF. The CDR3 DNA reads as TGTGCCAGCTCACCACAATTGAGGGGTGGAGTCGAGACCCAGTACTTC.

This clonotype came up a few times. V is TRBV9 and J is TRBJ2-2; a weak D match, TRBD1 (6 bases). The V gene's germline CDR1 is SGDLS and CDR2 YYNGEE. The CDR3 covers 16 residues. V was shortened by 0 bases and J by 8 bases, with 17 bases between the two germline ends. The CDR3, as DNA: TGTGCCAGCAGCGTAGGCCACAGGGCTTCAGGGGGGGAGCTGTTTTTT. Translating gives CASSVGHRASGGELFF.

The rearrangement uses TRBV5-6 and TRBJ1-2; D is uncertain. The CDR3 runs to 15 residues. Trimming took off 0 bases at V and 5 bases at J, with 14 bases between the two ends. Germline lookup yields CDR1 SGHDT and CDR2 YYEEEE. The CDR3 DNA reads TGTGCCAGCAGCTTGGACAGTCCCGGGTCATATGGCTACACCTTC. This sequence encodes CASSLDSPGSYGYTF.

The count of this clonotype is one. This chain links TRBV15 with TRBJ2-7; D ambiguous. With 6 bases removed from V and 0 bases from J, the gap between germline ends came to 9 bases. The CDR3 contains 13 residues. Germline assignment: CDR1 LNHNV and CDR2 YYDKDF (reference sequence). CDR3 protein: CATRSSVSYEQYF. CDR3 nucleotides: TGTGCCACCAGGAGCAGCGTCTCCTACGAGCAGTACTTC.

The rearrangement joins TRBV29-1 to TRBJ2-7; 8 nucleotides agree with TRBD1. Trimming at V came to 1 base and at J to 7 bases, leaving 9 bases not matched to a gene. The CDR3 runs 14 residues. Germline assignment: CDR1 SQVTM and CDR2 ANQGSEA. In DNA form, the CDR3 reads TGCAGCGTTGAAGGTGACCAGGGGGCAGGGGAGCAGTACTTC. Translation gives CSVEGDQGAGEQYF.

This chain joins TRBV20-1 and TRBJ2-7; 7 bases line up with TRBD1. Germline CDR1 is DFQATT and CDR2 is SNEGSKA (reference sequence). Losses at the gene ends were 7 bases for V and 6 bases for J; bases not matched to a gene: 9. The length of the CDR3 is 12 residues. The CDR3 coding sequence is TGCAGTGTCTCCAGGGGACAGCGCGAGCAGTACTTC. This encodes CSVSRGQREQYF.

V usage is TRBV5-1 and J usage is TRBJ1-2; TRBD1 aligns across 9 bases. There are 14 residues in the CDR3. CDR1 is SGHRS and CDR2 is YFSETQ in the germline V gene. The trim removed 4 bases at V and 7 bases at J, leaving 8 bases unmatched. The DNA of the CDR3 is TGCGCCAGCAGCAGGACAGGGGACGTCGGTGGCTACACCTTC. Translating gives CASSRTGDVGGYTF. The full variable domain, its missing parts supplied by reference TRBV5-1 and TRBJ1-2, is KAGVTQTPRYLIKTRGQQVTLSCSPISGHRSVSWYQQTPGQGLQFLFEYFSETQRNKGNFPGRFSGRQFSNSRSEMNVSTLELGDSALYLCASSRTGDVGGYTFGSGTRLTVV.

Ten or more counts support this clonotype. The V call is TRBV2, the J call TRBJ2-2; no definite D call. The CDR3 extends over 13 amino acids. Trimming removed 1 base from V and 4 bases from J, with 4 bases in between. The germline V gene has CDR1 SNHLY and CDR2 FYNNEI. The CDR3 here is CASSEGGTGELFF. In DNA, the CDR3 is TGTGCCAGCAGTGAAGGGGGCACCGGGGAGCTGTTTTTT.

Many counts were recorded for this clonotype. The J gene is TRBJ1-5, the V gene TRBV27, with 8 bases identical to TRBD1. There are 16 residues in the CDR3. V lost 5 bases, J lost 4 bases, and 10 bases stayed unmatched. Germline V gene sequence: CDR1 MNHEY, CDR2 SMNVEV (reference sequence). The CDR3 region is CASSPGTGTLNQPQHF. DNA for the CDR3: TGTGCCAGCAGTCCAGGGACAGGTACTCTTAATCAGCCCCAGCATTTT.